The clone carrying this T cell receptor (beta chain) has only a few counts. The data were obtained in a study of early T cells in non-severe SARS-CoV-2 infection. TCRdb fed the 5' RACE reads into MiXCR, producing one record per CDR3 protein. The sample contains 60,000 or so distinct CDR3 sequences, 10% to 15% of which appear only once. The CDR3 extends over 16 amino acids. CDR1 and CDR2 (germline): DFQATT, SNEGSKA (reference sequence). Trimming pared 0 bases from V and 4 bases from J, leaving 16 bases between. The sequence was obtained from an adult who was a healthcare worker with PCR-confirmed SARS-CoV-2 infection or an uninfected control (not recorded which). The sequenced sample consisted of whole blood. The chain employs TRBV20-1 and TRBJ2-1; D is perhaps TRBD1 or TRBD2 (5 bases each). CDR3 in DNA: TGCAGTGCTAGAGAGCCGACCGGGACGAGGTACAATGAGCAGTTCTTC. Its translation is CSAREPTGTRYNEQFF.